The 18 T cell receptor beta chains in this list originate from one sample, sequenced in a study of vaccination and CD4 T cells after COVID-19. Each CDR3 protein gets one entry after TCRdb re-called the PCR reads with MiXCR. The table includes approximately 19,000 distinct CDR3 sequences, around two thirds detected once. The specimen comprised CD4+ T cells from blood, sampled before SARS-CoV-2 vaccination. The origin of the receptors is a human donor who had recovered from COVID-19.

The V gene is TRBV6-2 or TRBV6-3, the J gene TRBJ1-1; D is ambiguous. V lost 5 bases, J lost 0 bases, and 4 bases lay in between. Germline V lookup: CDR1 MNHEY, CDR2 SVGEGT. The CDR3 is 12 residues long. The CDR3 here is CASSRMNTEAFF. Here the CDR3 DNA reads TGTGCCAGCAGTAGAATGAACACTGAAGCTTTCTTT.

Only a few counts were recorded for this clonotype. The V gene is TRBV20-1, the J gene TRBJ2-3; 9 bases line up with TRBD2. There are 15 residues in the CDR3. Trimming removed 6 bases from V and 4 bases from J; junction bases left unmatched: 11. Germline V gives CDR1 DFQATT, CDR2 SNEGSKA (reference sequence). Here the CDR3 DNA reads TGCAGTGCCCCACGTAGCGGGAGTGTAGCAGATACGCAGTATTTT. This encodes CSAPRSGSVADTQYF.

The chain is built from TRBV19 and TRBJ1-5, with D hard to call. Trimming cost V 7 bases and J 4 bases, with 8 bases left between them. In germline, CDR1 is LNHDA, CDR2 SQIVND (reference sequence). The CDR3 runs to 12 residues. CDR3 sequence: CASNRVNQPQHF. CDR3 DNA sequence: TGTGCCAGTAACCGAGTAAATCAGCCCCAGCATTTT.

The chain links TRBV7-9 to TRBJ1-1, with D perhaps TRBD1 (6 bases). The CDR3 has 15 residues. The germline V gene has CDR1 SEHNR and CDR2 FQNEAQ (reference sequence). Deletions cut 2 bases from V and 0 bases from J, with 10 bases between. The CDR3 DNA reads TGTGCCAGCAGCTTACGGGCAGGGGTGAACACTGAAGCTTTCTTT. Its protein is CASSLRAGVNTEAFF.

This chain connects TRBV20-1 to TRBJ2-2; the D gene is possibly TRBD2 (6 bases). This CDR3 region has 14 residues. V lost 5 bases and J 7 bases, leaving 17 bases between the germline ends. Germline values: CDR1 DFQATT, CDR2 SNEGSKA (reference sequence). Written as DNA, the CDR3 is TGCAGTGCTTTTAGCGGACCCCGAGGCGGGGAGCTGTTTTTT. It codes for CSAFSGPRGGELFF.

This sequence joins TRBV7-9 and TRBJ2-7, with 10 bases identical to TRBD1. J was trimmed by 3 bases and V by 4 bases; bases with no gene match: 9. The CDR3 totals 16 residues. Germline assignment: CDR1 SEHNR and CDR2 FQNEAQ (reference sequence). CDR3 DNA: TGTGCCAGCAGCTCCGACGGGACAGGGGCGATCTACGAGCAGTACTTC. It yields the protein CASSSDGTGAIYEQYF. The full variable domain, its missing parts supplied by reference TRBV7-9 and TRBJ2-7, is DTGVSQNPRHKITKRGQNVTFRCDPISEHNRLYWYRQTLGQGPEFLTYFQNEAQLEKSRLLSDRFSAERPKGSFSTLEIQRTEQGDSAMYLCASSSDGTGAIYEQYFGPGTRLTVT.

V usage is TRBV24-1 and J usage is TRBJ1-1; D not resolved. The germline CDR1 and CDR2 sequences are KGHDR and SFDVKD. The CDR3 is 14 residues long. The germline V and J ends were trimmed by 7 bases and 1 base, with 12 bases remaining between them. Here the CDR3 DNA reads TGTGCCACCAGCTCTACCCAGCGGAACACTGAAGCTTTCTTT. As protein: CATSSTQRNTEAFF.

This rearrangement joins TRBV20-1 to TRBJ2-5; D not certain. The CDR3 sequence is 10 residues long. With 5 bases removed from V and 5 bases from J, the gap between germline ends came to 6 bases. Per germline, CDR1 DFQATT and CDR2 SNEGSKA (reference sequence). CDR3 bases: TGCAGTGCTGGGAAGGAGACCCAGTACTTC. Protein: CSAGKETQYF.

V gene TRBV7-2 combines with J gene TRBJ2-5; D gene unclear. Trimming stripped 5 bases from V and 1 base from J, with 14 bases between. The CDR3 totals 15 residues. Germline V gene data show CDR1 as SGHTA and CDR2 as FQGNSA. The CDR3 region has the DNA TGTGCCAGCAGCAATCACCTGGGCGGCCAAGAGACCCAGTACTTC. Translating gives CASSNHLGGQETQYF.

This clonotype turned up a few times. The V call is TRBV15, the J call TRBJ2-1, with a tentative D call TRBD1 (6 bases). CDR1 LNHNV and CDR2 YYDKDF come from the germline V gene (reference sequence). V lost 1 base and J 3 bases, leaving 16 bases between the germline ends. There are 17 residues in the CDR3. The CDR3 sequence is CATSRVEPGVGYNEQFF. CDR3 DNA sequence: TGTGCCACCAGCAGAGTGGAACCAGGGGTAGGCTACAATGAGCAGTTCTTC.

The chain links TRBV10-3 to TRBJ2-7, with TRBD2 matching over 9 bases. The J segment lost 5 bases and the V segment lost 4 bases, leaving 6 bases of the junction unmatched. This CDR3 has 14 amino acids. Germline V CDR1 and CDR2: ENHRY, SYGVKD. The CDR3 loop reads CAISGGTSFNEQYF. CDR3 bases: TGTGCCATCAGTGGGGGGACTAGCTTCAACGAGCAGTACTTC.

The V and J genes are TRBV5-1 and TRBJ1-1; a weak D match, TRBD1 (5 bases). Germline CDR1 reads SGHRS; CDR2 reads YFSETQ. Trimming pared 1 base from V and 7 bases from J, leaving 17 bases between. CDR3 size: 15 residues. The CDR3 nucleotides are TGCGCCAGCAGCTTGATGGGACCGTCGGTGGGTGAAGCTTTCTTT. This codes for CASSLMGPSVGEAFF. The whole variable domain, remainder taken from reference TRBV5-1 and TRBJ1-1, is KAGVTQTPRYLIKTRGQQVTLSCSPISGHRSVSWYQQTPGQGLQFLFEYFSETQRNKGNFPGRFSGRQFSNSRSEMNVSTLELGDSALYLCASSLMGPSVGEAFFGQGTRLTVV.

The chain employs TRBV4-2 and TRBJ2-3; TRBD2 agrees at 10 bases. With V trimmed by 10 bases and J by 5 bases, 6 bases remained unmatched. This CDR3 region has 13 residues. Germline CDR1 LGHNA, CDR2 YNFKEQ. CDR3: CAISSGSGDTQYF. CDR3 DNA: TGTGCCATCTCTAGCGGGAGTGGAGATACGCAGTATTTT.

The sample holds one count of this clonotype. The chain has TRBV6-2 or TRBV6-3 and TRBJ2-4; D not certain. Trimming removed 0 bases from V and 2 bases from J, with 17 bases in between. Looked up from germline, CDR1 is MNHEY and CDR2 is SVGEGT. CDR3 length equals 18 residues. The DNA for the CDR3 is TGTGCCAGCAGTTACTCGACGGTCTCCTCCCTCCCCAAAAACATTCAGTACTTC. This gives the protein CASSYSTVSSLPKNIQYF.

The genes are TRBV11-2 and TRBJ2-3; 10 bases map to TRBD2. CDR1 SGHAT and CDR2 FQNNGV come from the germline V gene. Trimming cost V 4 bases and J 0 bases; bases outside gene matches: 7. CDR3 length equals 17 residues. The CDR3 DNA reads as TGTGCCAGCAGCTCCCTACGAGCGGGAGGGAGCACAGATACGCAGTATTTT. It encodes CASSSLRAGGSTDTQYF.

By share of the sample, this clonotype is medium-sized. This chain links TRBV7-2 with TRBJ2-3; D is unresolved. The CDR3 sequence is 11 residues long. V shed 2 bases and J shed 3 bases, with 0 bases lying between them. CDR1 and CDR2 (germline): SGHTA, FQGNSA. Written as DNA, the CDR3 is TGTGCCAGCAGCTTAACAGATACGCAGTATTTT. It specifies CASSLTDTQYF.

This rearrangement joins TRBV19 to TRBJ2-3, with 11 bases lining up with TRBD2. The germline gives CDR1 LNHDA, CDR2 SQIVND (reference sequence). V trimming: 5 bases; J trimming: 2 bases; junction bases outside the gene matches: 3. This CDR3 region has 15 residues. CDR3 nucleotides: TGTGCCAGTAGTTCACTAGCGGGAGTCACAGATACGCAGTATTTT. This gives the protein CASSSLAGVTDTQYF. Looking up the rest from reference TRBV19 and TRBJ2-3 gives the full variable domain: DGGITQSPKYLFRKEGQNVTLSCEQNLNHDAMYWYRQDPGQGLRLIYYSQIVNDFQKGDIAEGYSVSREKKESFPLTVTSAQKNPTAFYLCASSSLAGVTDTQYFGPGTRLTVL.

The chain joins TRBV11-3 to TRBJ1-1; unclear D gene. V lost 3 bases to trimming and J lost 6 bases, with 11 bases between them. The CDR3 spans 13 residues. CDR1 and CDR2 (germline): SGHNT, YENEEA. The DNA for the CDR3 is TGTGCCAGCAGCTTTAGCGGAGGCGCTGAAGCTTTCTTT. It specifies CASSFSGGAEAFF.